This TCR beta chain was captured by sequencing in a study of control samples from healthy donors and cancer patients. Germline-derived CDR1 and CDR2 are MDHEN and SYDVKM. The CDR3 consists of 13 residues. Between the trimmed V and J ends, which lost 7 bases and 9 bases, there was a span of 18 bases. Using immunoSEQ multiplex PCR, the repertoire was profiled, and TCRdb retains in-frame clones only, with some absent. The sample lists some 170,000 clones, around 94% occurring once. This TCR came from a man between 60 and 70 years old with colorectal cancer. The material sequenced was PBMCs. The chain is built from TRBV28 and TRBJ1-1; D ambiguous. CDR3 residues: CASKVGATHKAFF. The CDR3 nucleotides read TGTGCCAGCAAAGTCGGAGCAACACACAAAGCTTTCTTT.